This T cell receptor beta chain was identified in a study of shared clonotypes between healthy human individuals. The authors ran the assay at deep level. TCRdb's table, derived via immunoSEQ multiplex PCR, lists solely in-frame clones and lacks some. The sample consists of hundreds of thousands of clones, roughly 96% of them appearing once. Study-wide points: Compared with memory subsets, naive subsets generally had larger estimated richness.

Germline values: CDR1 SGHDT, CDR2 YYEEEE. V shed 4 bases and J 2 bases; nucleotides not matched to a gene: 6. This CDR3 has 14 residues. Turning to this clone: Its antigen is still unknown.

CD45RO negativity and positive selection for CCR7 defined naive CD8 cells, a population that excluded terminally differentiated effector memory CD45RA+ cells. Those who donated were healthy HIV-negative adults, with no recent acute infections or vaccinations reported. The chain combines TRBV5-6 with TRBJ2-7; TRBD1 matches at 7 bases. This receptor was identified in a woman in her 30s in good health. The sequencing sample was made of naive CD8+ T cells sorted from blood. The CDR3 coding sequence is TGTGCCAGCAGCACACACAGGGGTACCTACGAGCAGTACTTC. It is translated as CASSTHRGTYEQYF.